This passage covers 5 T cell receptor beta chains from one sample sequenced in a study of blood T cell repertoires in COVID-19. Assay used: immunoSEQ multiplex PCR; TCRdb lists only in-frame clones, some missing. The sample yields roughly 120,000 clones, approximately 80% seen once. Sequencing used peripheral blood. The receptors were gathered from a man aged 70 or older with acute or convalescent COVID-19.

J is TRBJ1-5 and V is TRBV2; D unclear. The V and J ends lost 1 base and 3 bases respectively, with 10 bases between them. In germline, CDR1 is SNHLY, CDR2 FYNNEI. CDR3 size: 15 residues. CDR3 sequence (DNA): TGTGCCAGCAGTGAAGAAGTTTCCTACAATCAGCCCCAGCATTTT. Its translation is CASSEEVSYNQPQHF.

The CDR3 loop is CASSPTFNTEAFF. The CDR3 DNA reads as TGTGCCAGCAGCCCGACATTTAACACTGAAGCTTTCTTT. The V call is TRBV9, the J call TRBJ1-1, with D unclear. V lost 4 bases and J lost 2, with 9 bases in between. Germline loops: CDR1 SGDLS, CDR2 YYNGEE. CDR3 length: 13 residues.

This rearrangement joins TRBV27 to TRBJ1-2; 7 bases match TRBD1. The germline CDR1 and CDR2 sequences are MNHEY and SMNVEV (reference sequence). J gave up 2 bases and V 6 bases, and 9 bases lay outside the gene matches. The CDR3 consists of 15 residues. CDR3 residues: CASRPRPTGNYGYTF. Written as DNA, the CDR3 is TGTGCCAGCAGGCCCCGACCGACAGGGAACTATGGCTACACCTTC.

The V gene is TRBV7-3, the J gene TRBJ2-3; the D gene is possibly TRBD2 (5 bases). Germline CDR1 and CDR2: SGHTA and FQGTGA. The length of the CDR3 is 14 residues. The germline V and J ends were trimmed by 6 bases and 6 bases, with 16 bases remaining between them. The DNA for the CDR3 is TGTGCCAGCAGTTCCCGGACGGGATTGGATACGCAGTATTTT. This sequence encodes CASSSRTGLDTQYF.

The gene calls are TRBV29-1 and TRBJ2-7; 7 nucleotides align to TRBD2. The germline V gene has CDR1 SQVTM and CDR2 ANQGSEA. This CDR3 contains 13 residues. The junction had 7 bases not matched to a gene; V was cut back by 4 bases and J by 4 bases. Here the CDR3 DNA reads TGCAGCGTTGGAGGGAGGGCCCCTTACGAGCAGTACTTC. It is translated as CSVGGRAPYEQYF.